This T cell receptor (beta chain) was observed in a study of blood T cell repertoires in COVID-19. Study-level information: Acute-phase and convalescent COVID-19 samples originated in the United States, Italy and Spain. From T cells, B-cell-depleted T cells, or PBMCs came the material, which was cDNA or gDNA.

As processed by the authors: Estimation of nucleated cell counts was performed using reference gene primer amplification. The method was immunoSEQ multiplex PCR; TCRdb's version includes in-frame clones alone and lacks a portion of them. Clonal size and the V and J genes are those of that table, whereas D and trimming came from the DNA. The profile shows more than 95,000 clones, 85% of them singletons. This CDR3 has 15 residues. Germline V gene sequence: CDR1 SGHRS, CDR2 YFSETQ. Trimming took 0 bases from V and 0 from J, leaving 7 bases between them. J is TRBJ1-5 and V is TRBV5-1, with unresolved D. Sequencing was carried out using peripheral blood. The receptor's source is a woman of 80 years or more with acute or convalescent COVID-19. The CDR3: CASSLAGYSNQPQHF. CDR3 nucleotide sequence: TGCGCCAGCAGCTTGGCAGGTTATAGCAATCAGCCCCAGCATTTT.